This is a list of T cell receptor beta chains from one sample in a study of blood T cell repertoires in COVID-19. Generated by immunoSEQ multiplex PCR, the TCRdb table keeps only in-frame clones and is missing some. The sample holds about 81,000 clones; almost 90% are singletons and the top ten take about 4.4%. The sample comprised peripheral blood. These receptors all stem from a woman older than 75 with acute or convalescent COVID-19. Both conserved end residues are part of each CDR3. A D gene is named only where the DNA matches it firmly. A row's size may be missing; if present it is once, few, many or a size class.

.,.,TRBV18,TRBJ1-1,CASSPNGNTEAFF,TGTGCCAGCTCACCAAACGGGAACACTGAAGCTTTCTTT
.,TRBD1,TRBV4-3,TRBJ1-6,CASSQGTGGLNNSPLHF,TGCGCCAGCAGCCAAGGGACAGGGGGCTTGAATAATTCACCCCTCCACTTT
.,.,TRBV4-3,TRBJ2-2,CASSQGPGVGNTGELFF,TGCGCCAGCAGCCAAGGACCAGGGGTAGGGAACACCGGGGAGCTGTTTTTT
once,TRBD1,TRBV7-6,TRBJ2-1,CASSLNRGSYNEQFF,TGTGCCAGCAGCTTAAACAGGGGGTCCTACAATGAGCAGTTCTTC
.,.,TRBV7-2,TRBJ1-5,CASSLAAGLGQPQHF,TGTGCCAGCAGCTTAGCGGCAGGGTTAGGTCAGCCCCAGCATTTT
.,TRBD1,TRBV19,TRBJ2-7,CASSIAGQEQYF,TGTGCCAGTAGTATAGCGGGACAGGAGCAGTACTTC
.,.,TRBV3-1/TRBV3-2,TRBJ2-1,CASTGTPSASEQFF,TGTGCCAGCACCGGAACCCCTAGCGCTAGTGAGCAGTTCTTC
.,TRBD1,TRBV25-1,TRBJ1-3,CASRTGQGGNTIYF,TGTGCCAGCAGAACAGGACAGGGCGGAAACACCATATATTTT
.,TRBD2,TRBV7-9,TRBJ2-1,CASSPKTSGYYNEQFF,TGTGCCAGCAGCCCGAAGACTAGCGGGTACTACAATGAGCAGTTCTTC
few,TRBD1,TRBV5-1,TRBJ1-2,CASSPGQGNYGYTF,TGCGCCAGCAGCCCTGGACAGGGGAACTATGGCTACACCTTC
once,.,TRBV18,TRBJ2-7,CASSPDSYEQYF,TGTGCCAGCTCACCGGACAGTTACGAGCAGTACTTC
.,TRBD2,TRBV25-1,TRBJ2-2,CASRISGANTGELFF,TGTGCCAGTAGGATTAGCGGGGCGAACACCGGGGAGCTGTTTTTT
.,TRBD1,TRBV30,TRBJ1-5,CAWSPRDRGFNQPQHF,TGTGCCTGGAGTCCGAGGGACAGGGGTTTCAATCAGCCCCAGCATTTT
.,TRBD1,TRBV5-1,TRBJ2-7,CASTSGTGKNEQYF,TGCGCCAGCACCTCCGGGACAGGGAAGAACGAGCAGTACTTC
.,.,TRBV27,TRBJ1-6,CASSFQGGGVSPLHF,TGTGCCAGCAGTTTTCAAGGCGGGGGTGTTTCACCCCTCCACTTT
.,TRBD1,TRBV7-2,TRBJ1-2,CASSSTGGYSGGYTF,TGTGCCAGCAGCTCCACAGGGGGATATTCGGGTGGCTACACCTTC
.,.,TRBV24-1,TRBJ1-1,CATLNTGLNTEAFF,TGTGCCACCTTAAATACAGGCCTGAACACTGAAGCTTTCTTT
.,.,TRBV7-2,TRBJ1-2,CASSLAGLYGYTF,TGTGCCAGCAGCTTAGCGGGACTCTATGGCTACACCTTC
.,.,TRBV6-2/TRBV6-3,TRBJ1-1,CASSPRGAAEAFF,TGTGCCAGCAGCCCCCGGGGTGCCGCTGAAGCTTTCTTT
.,TRBD2,TRBV7-2,TRBJ2-7,CASSTGLLAGVDEQYF,TGTGCCAGCAGCACCGGCCTGCTAGCGGGGGTGGACGAGCAGTACTTC
.,TRBD2,TRBV7-2,TRBJ2-3,CASSPRGGGVTDTQYF,TGTGCCAGCAGCCCCCGGGGCGGGGGGGTCACAGATACGCAGTATTTT
.,TRBD1,TRBV5-1,TRBJ1-5,CASSLAGTANQPQHF,TGCGCCAGCAGCTTGGCCGGGACAGCCAATCAGCCCCAGCATTTT
.,TRBD1,TRBV6-5,TRBJ2-1,CASSSSGQLYNEQFF,TGTGCCAGCAGTTCCTCGGGACAGTTATACAATGAGCAGTTCTTC
.,.,TRBV30,TRBJ1-3,CAWSVGGARVSGNTIYF,TGTGCCTGGAGTGTCGGAGGGGCGCGGGTGTCTGGAAACACCATATATTTT
.,TRBD2,TRBV9,TRBJ2-1,CASSVGSSGGVDEQFF,TGTGCCAGCAGCGTGGGGTCTAGCGGGGGGGTCGATGAGCAGTTCTTC
.,.,TRBV18,TRBJ1-1,CASSTRAELMNTEAFF,TGTGCCAGCTCCACCAGGGCGGAACTCATGAACACTGAAGCTTTCTTT
.,.,TRBV9,TRBJ1-6,CASSVDGQGSSPLHF,TGTGCCAGCAGCGTAGATGGTCAGGGTAGCTCACCCCTCCACTTT
.,.,TRBV2,TRBJ2-1,CASRGHSPYNEQFF,TGTGCCAGCAGGGGACATTCCCCCTACAATGAGCAGTTCTTC
.,TRBD1,TRBV5-1,TRBJ2-1,CASSQRQGSSYNEQFF,TGCGCCAGCAGCCAGCGACAGGGCAGCTCCTACAATGAGCAGTTCTTC
many,TRBD1,TRBV4-2,TRBJ1-3,CASSQGDRGRGNTIYF,TGTGCCAGCAGCCAGGGGGACAGGGGCCGTGGAAACACCATATATTTT
.,TRBD1,TRBV5-4,TRBJ1-3,CASSARDRGSGNTIYF,TGTGCCAGCAGCGCCCGGGACAGGGGCTCTGGAAACACCATATATTTT
.,TRBD2,TRBV3-1/TRBV3-2,TRBJ2-1,CASSQRGGANNEQFF,TGTGCCAGCAGCCAACGGGGAGGGGCGAACAATGAGCAGTTCTTC
once,.,TRBV7-8,TRBJ2-7,CASAPLRDSYEQYF,TGTGCCAGCGCCCCTTTGCGGGACTCCTACGAGCAGTACTTC
.,.,TRBV19,TRBJ1-1,CASKVDHSRGTEAFF,TGTGCCAGTAAAGTCGACCACTCTAGGGGCACTGAAGCTTTCTTT
.,TRBD2,TRBV19,TRBJ2-5,CASSPGLAGGSGETQYF,TGTGCCAGTAGTCCGGGACTAGCGGGAGGTTCGGGAGAGACCCAGTACTTC
.,TRBD2,TRBV3-1/TRBV3-2,TRBJ2-7,CASSQGLAGIYEQYF,TGTGCCAGCAGCCAAGGCCTAGCGGGGATCTACGAGCAGTACTTC
once,.,TRBV5-1,TRBJ2-7,CASSSPDRTHYEQYF,TGCGCCAGCAGCTCACCGGACAGAACCCACTACGAGCAGTACTTC
.,.,TRBV7-9,TRBJ1-5,CASSNNRDSQPQHF,TGTGCCAGCAGCAATAACAGGGATAGTCAGCCCCAGCATTTT
.,.,TRBV5-1,TRBJ2-5,CASSLGTALETQYF,TGCGCCAGCAGCTTAGGGACTGCCTTGGAGACCCAGTACTTC
.,TRBD2,TRBV3-1/TRBV3-2,TRBJ2-5,CASSQGIAGGGETQYF,TGTGCCAGCAGCCAAGGTATAGCGGGAGGAGGAGAGACCCAGTACTTC
.,.,TRBV7-9,TRBJ2-5,CASSLEDISNF,TGTGCCAGCAGCTTAGAAGATATTAGTAACTTC
.,.,TRBV10-3,TRBJ2-7,CAISAGFQALGEQYF,TGTGCCATCAGTGCGGGGTTCCAGGCCCTGGGCGAGCAGTACTTC
.,TRBD1,TRBV29-1,TRBJ2-7,CSVAGTGLGQSYEQYF,TGCAGCGTGGCCGGGACAGGGTTAGGTCAATCCTACGAGCAGTACTTC
.,TRBD2,TRBV9,TRBJ2-1,CASSVDGLADYNEQFF,TGTGCCAGCAGCGTAGACGGACTAGCGGACTACAATGAGCAGTTCTTC
.,.,TRBV3-1/TRBV3-2,TRBJ2-7,CASSTSQPAAVEQYF,TGTGCCAGCAGCACTTCCCAGCCGGCGGCAGTCGAGCAGTACTTC
.,.,TRBV6-5,TRBJ2-7,CASSYSRSYEQYF,TGTGCCAGCAGTTACTCGAGGTCCTACGAGCAGTACTTC
few,TRBD2,TRBV3-1/TRBV3-2,TRBJ2-7,CASSQGGDYGRYEQYF,TGTGCCAGCAGCCAAGGGGGGGACTACGGGCGCTACGAGCAGTACTTC
.,TRBD2,TRBV20-1,TRBJ2-5,CSASRSGGVQETQYF,TGCAGTGCTAGTAGGAGCGGGGGGGTACAAGAGACCCAGTACTTC
.,TRBD1,TRBV12-3/TRBV12-4,TRBJ1-2,CASSYTGDHGYTF,TGTGCCAGCAGCTATACAGGGGACCATGGCTACACCTTC
.,.,TRBV4-1,TRBJ2-7,CASSQAASSAYEQYF,TGCGCCAGCAGCCAAGCCGCTAGTTCTGCCTACGAGCAGTACTTC